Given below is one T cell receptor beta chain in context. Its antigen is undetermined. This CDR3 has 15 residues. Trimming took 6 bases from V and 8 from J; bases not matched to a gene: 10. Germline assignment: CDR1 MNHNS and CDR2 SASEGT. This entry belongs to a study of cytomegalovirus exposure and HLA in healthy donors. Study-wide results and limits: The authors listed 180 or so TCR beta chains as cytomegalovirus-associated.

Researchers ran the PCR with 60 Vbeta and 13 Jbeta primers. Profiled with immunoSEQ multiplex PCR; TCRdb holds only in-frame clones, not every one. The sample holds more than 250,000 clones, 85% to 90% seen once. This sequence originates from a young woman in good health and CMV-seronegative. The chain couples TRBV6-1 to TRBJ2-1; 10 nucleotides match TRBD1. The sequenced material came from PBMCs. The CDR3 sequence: CASSRDRGLLDEQFF. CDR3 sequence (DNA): TGTGCCAGCAGCCGAGACAGGGGGCTTCTGGATGAGCAGTTCTTC.